One sample yielded the 15 T cell receptor beta chains listed below, sequenced in a study of T cells in Graves' hyperthyroidism and ophthalmopathy. It was RNA transcripts that yielded the amplified TCR beta CDR3 regions. A set of HTBI primers served as the primers for a first-round RT-PCR of the TCR CDR3. TCRdb re-derived calls from the multiplex PCR reads in MiXCR, one entry per CDR3 protein. This sample yields about 320,000 distinct CDR3 sequences, of which around a sixth are seen a single time; 33% belongs to the top ten. Sequencing was performed on blood. These TCRs come from a man aged 30-40 years with Graves' hyperthyroidism.

In this sample, this clonotype turned up a few times. This rearrangement joins TRBV5-4 to TRBJ2-1; 8 nucleotides match TRBD2. Germline V gene data show CDR1 as SGHNT and CDR2 as YYREEE (reference sequence). The CDR3 totals 15 residues. Unmatched junction bases numbered 8, after V lost 2 bases and J lost 7 bases. The CDR3 region is CASSLSGSPWNEQFF. The CDR3 nucleotides are TGTGCCAGCAGCTTAAGCGGGAGCCCCTGGAATGAGCAGTTCTTC. The entire variable domain, with the rest obtained from reference TRBV5-4 and TRBJ2-1, is as follows: ETGVTQSPTHLIKTRGQQVTLRCSSQSGHNTVSWYQQALGQGPQFIFQYYREEENGRGNFPPRFSGLQFPNYSSELNVNALELDDSALYLCASSLSGSPWNEQFFGPGTRLTVL.

This clonotype has a count of ten or more. DNA for the CDR3: TGCGCCAGCAGTCGGCCAGGGGGCCTCTACGAGCAGTACTTC. This gives the protein CASSRPGGLYEQYF. The gene calls are TRBV5-1 and TRBJ2-7; 8 bases map to TRBD1. Trimming removed 5 bases from V and 3 bases from J; junction bases left unmatched: 7. CDR1 is SGHRS and CDR2 is YFSETQ in the germline V gene. This CDR3 has 14 residues.

This clonotype showed up just a few times. The gene calls are TRBV10-3 and TRBJ2-1; 9 bases are shared with TRBD2. CDR1 and CDR2 (germline): ENHRY, SYGVKD. Trimming at V came to 10 bases and at J to 2 bases, leaving 18 bases not matched to a gene. This CDR3 comprises 18 residues. CDR3 DNA: TGTGCCACAGGGGGGTCTCAAGCGGGAGGTTCGGCCTACAATGAGCAGTTCTTC. Translating it yields CATGGSQAGGSAYNEQFF.

J is TRBJ1-1 and V is TRBV20-1; 7 nucleotides match TRBD1. The CDR3 runs 13 residues. Germline V gene data show CDR1 as DFQATT and CDR2 as SNEGSKA (reference sequence). Losses at the gene ends were 3 bases for V and 4 bases for J; bases not matched to a gene: 5. The DNA of the CDR3 is TGCAGTGCTAGCTACGGGGACAGCACTGAAGCTTTCTTT. Translating gives CSASYGDSTEAFF.

This clonotype was seen only a few times. The gene calls are TRBV27 and TRBJ1-5; maybe TRBD1 (5 bases). The CDR3 extends over 15 amino acids. Germline CDR1 is MNHEY and CDR2 is SMNVEV (reference sequence). With 3 bases removed from V and 0 bases from J, the gap between germline ends came to 9 bases. For the CDR3, the DNA is TGTGCCAGCAGTTTTGGGGGTTTTAGCAATCAGCCCCAGCATTTT. Its protein product is CASSFGGFSNQPQHF.

The table lists this clonotype with a few counts. V gene TRBV30 combines with J gene TRBJ1-2, with D perhaps TRBD1 (6 bases). Germline V gene data show CDR1 as GTSNPN and CDR2 as SVGIG (reference sequence). Trimming took 8 bases from V and 1 from J, leaving 11 bases between them. CDR3 size: 12 residues. The CDR3 reads CARGKGNYGYTF. CDR3 nucleotide sequence: TGTGCCAGGGGGAAGGGTAACTATGGCTACACCTTC.

The V call is TRBV7-8, the J call TRBJ1-3; D possibly corresponds to TRBD1 (5 bases). CDR3 length: 17 residues. V lost 2 bases and J lost 4, with 18 bases in between. Germline V CDR1 and CDR2: SGHVS, FQNEAQ. The CDR3 protein is CASSLPYARGSGNTIYF. DNA for the CDR3: TGTGCCAGCAGCTTACCCTACGCGAGGGGTTCGGGAAACACCATATATTTT.

This clonotype was recorded many times. This rearrangement joins TRBV29-1 to TRBJ2-3, with a tentative D call TRBD2 (5 bases). CDR1 is SQVTM, CDR2 ANQGSEA, per germline. This CDR3 has 15 residues. V was clipped by 1 base and J by 0 bases, with 11 bases between them. CDR3 in amino acids: CSVEGVRDSTDTQYF. CDR3 sequence (DNA): TGCAGCGTTGAAGGCGTACGGGATAGCACAGATACGCAGTATTTT.

This clonotype was found many times. The CDR3 DNA is TGTGCCAGCTCGCAAAGTCTCACCGCCTCTGGAAACACCATATATTTT. It encodes CASSQSLTASGNTIYF. The V gene is TRBV18, the J gene TRBJ1-3; D is undetermined. V was trimmed by 6 bases and J by 0 bases, leaving 15 bases between them. The CDR3 spans 16 residues. The germline gives CDR1 KGHSH, CDR2 LQKENI.

Ten or more counts support this clonotype. The gene calls are TRBV28 and TRBJ2-1; D might be TRBD2 (6 bases). Germline CDR1 MDHEN, CDR2 SYDVKM. Trimming took 6 bases from V and 6 from J, leaving 12 bases between them. The CDR3 totals 13 residues. CDR3 in amino acids: CASSLTGVNEQFF. DNA for the CDR3: TGTGCCAGCAGCTTAACGGGAGTCAATGAGCAGTTCTTC.

This chain links TRBV5-6 with TRBJ2-7, with D tentatively TRBD1 (6 bases). The length of the CDR3 is 12 residues. V was clipped by 4 bases and J by 6 bases, with 11 bases between them. Germline V gene data show CDR1 as SGHDT and CDR2 as YYEEEE. The CDR3 sequence is CASSTQGTEQYF. The CDR3 nucleotides read TGTGCCAGCAGCACCCAGGGGACCGAGCAGTACTTC. The full variable domain, in which reference TRBV5-6 and TRBJ2-7 provide the parts outside the CDR3, is DAGVTQSPTHLIKTRGQQVTLRCSPKSGHDTVSWYQQALGQGPQFIFQYYEEEERQRGNFPDRFSGHQFPNYSSELNVNALLLGDSALYLCASSTQGTEQYFGPGTRLTVT.

In the case of this clonotype: Since a much larger clone is just one base distant, this may be a read error. The chain has TRBV12-3 or TRBV12-4 and TRBJ1-1; D gene unclear. Deletions cut 4 bases from V and 5 bases from J, with 14 bases between. The CDR3 runs 14 residues. Here the CDR3 reads CASSCRHPPTEAFF. CDR3 sequence (DNA): TGTGCCAGCAGTTGCAGACACCCTCCTACTGAAGCTTTCTTT.

This chain joins TRBV2 and TRBJ2-2; possibly TRBD1 for D (6 bases). Germline values: CDR1 SNHLY, CDR2 FYNNEI. Trimming removed 4 bases from V and 6 bases from J, with 9 bases in between. The CDR3 is made up of 13 amino acids. CDR3: CASSGEGAGELFF. The DNA for the CDR3 is TGTGCCAGCAGTGGTGAGGGGGCCGGGGAGCTGTTTTTT.

This clonotype has just a few counts. This chain links TRBV5-1 with TRBJ2-5; perhaps TRBD1 as D (6 bases). Trimming pared 5 bases from V and 5 bases from J, leaving 19 bases between. The CDR3 runs 15 residues. Per germline, CDR1 SGHRS and CDR2 YFSETQ. CDR3 in amino acids: CASRYTGIPQETQYF. For the CDR3, the DNA is TGCGCCAGCAGGTACACAGGGATCCCCCAGGAGACCCAGTACTTC.

The chain uses TRBV2 and TRBJ1-4, with TRBD1 matching 7 bases. Losses at the gene ends were 4 bases for V and 8 bases for J; bases not matched to a gene: 10. The CDR3 runs 15 residues. The germline gives CDR1 SNHLY, CDR2 FYNNEI. The CDR3 loop reads CASSGRDSREEKLFF. For the CDR3, the DNA is TGTGCCAGCAGTGGCCGGGACAGCCGAGAGGAAAAACTGTTTTTT. The full variable domain, its missing parts supplied by reference TRBV2 and TRBJ1-4, is EPEVTQTPSHQVTQMGQEVILRCVPISNHLYFYWYRQILGQKVEFLVSFYNNEISEKSEIFDDQFSVERPDGSNFTLKIRSTKLEDSAMYFCASSGRDSREEKLFFGSGTQLSVL.